This record looks at one T cell receptor beta chain sequence and its context. These data are taken from a study of blood T cell repertoires in COVID-19. Trimming took 3 bases from V and 7 from J, leaving 13 bases between them. In germline, CDR1 is MNHEY, CDR2 SMNVEV (reference sequence). CDR3 length: 13 residues. Sequenced by immunoSEQ multiplex PCR; TCRdb stores in-frame clones only, minus some. The repertoire holds roughly 160,000 clones, with 70% to 90% as singletons. The TCR originated in an elderly man with COVID-19, enrolled during active disease. V usage is TRBV27 and J usage is TRBJ2-7; tentative D call: TRBD2 (5 bases). Sequencing was done on a sample of peripheral blood. This CDR3 reads CASSFNGVREQYF. The CDR3 region has the DNA TGTGCCAGCAGTTTTAACGGGGTAAGGGAGCAGTACTTC.